This T cell receptor beta chain was observed in a study of blood T cell repertoires in COVID-19. Overall study context: Collection of acute and convalescent COVID-19 samples took place in the United States, Italy and Spain. T cells, B-cell-depleted T cells, or PBMCs provided the cDNA or gDNA that served as material.

V dropped 5 bases and J dropped 0; count of bases not matched to a gene: 7. Germline V gene sequence: CDR1 SEHNR, CDR2 FQNEAQ (reference sequence). This CDR3 comprises 16 residues. Clinical history reported by participants formed the basis on which cohorts were assigned. Original processing methods: Using reference gene primer amplification, nucleated cell counts were estimated. The method was immunoSEQ multiplex PCR; TCRdb's version includes in-frame clones alone and lacks a portion of them. Clone size and V and J calls were adopted from that table, with D and trimming inferred from the DNA. The table has 200,000 to 250,000 clones, around 81% seen once.

The J gene is TRBJ2-5, the V gene TRBV7-9; 9 bases map to TRBD2. This receptor was obtained from a woman aged 45 to 65 with acute COVID-19. Sequenced sample: PBMCs or T cells enriched from blood (not recorded which). The CDR3 loop is CASSPLAGMYQETQYF. The CDR3, as DNA: TGTGCCAGCAGCCCGCTAGCGGGGATGTACCAAGAGACCCAGTACTTC. The full variable domain, rest sourced from reference TRBV7-9 and TRBJ2-5, is DTGVSQNPRHKITKRGQNVTFRCDPISEHNRLYWYRQTLGQGPEFLTYFQNEAQLEKSRLLSDRFSAERPKGSFSTLEIQRTEQGDSAMYLCASSPLAGMYQETQYFGPGTRLLVL.